What follows are 26 T cell receptor beta chains derived from one specimen sequenced in a study of blood T cell repertoires in COVID-19. This table comes from immunoSEQ multiplex PCR, and its TCRdb copy is limited to in-frame clones, with some not included. The table shows 250,000 or so clones, with around 90% occurring only once. The sample was peripheral blood. The receptors shown here come from an older woman with COVID-19, enrolled during active disease.

The gene calls are TRBV5-1 and TRBJ1-4; D remains ambiguous. The CDR3 is made up of 15 amino acids. Trimming cost V 4 bases and J 6 bases, with 16 bases left between them. Germline CDR1 reads SGHRS; CDR2 reads YFSETQ. CDR3 nucleotide sequence: TGCGCCAGCAGCCAAAACACCGGGCGGGATGAAAAACTGTTTTTT. Protein product: CASSQNTGRDEKLFF.

The rearrangement joins TRBV3-1 (or the pseudogene TRBV3-2) to TRBJ1-1; possibly TRBD1 for D (5 bases). CDR3 size: 13 residues. The germline V gene has CDR1 LGHDT and CDR2 YNNKEL (reference sequence). V dropped 3 bases and J dropped 4 bases, with 9 bases sitting between them. The CDR3 here is CASSQDRGTEAFF. CDR3 bases: TGTGCCAGCAGCCAGGATAGGGGCACTGAAGCTTTCTTT.

This chain's CDR3 is CASSTRGGQGSSGYTF. CDR3 sequence (DNA): TGTGCCAGTAGTACACGAGGGGGACAGGGATCTTCTGGCTACACCTTC. J is TRBJ1-2 and V is TRBV19; TRBD1 aligns across 9 bases. The CDR3 length is 16 residues. The trim removed 4 bases at V and 7 bases at J, leaving 13 bases unmatched. CDR1 is LNHDA, CDR2 SQIVND, per germline (reference sequence).

The chain links TRBV25-1 to TRBJ1-6, with D perhaps matching TRBD1 (6 bases). The CDR3 covers 15 residues. Germline loops: CDR1 MGHDK, CDR2 SYGVNS. Trimming pared 3 bases from V and 7 bases from J, leaving 13 bases between. For the CDR3, the DNA is TGTGCCAGCAGTGACGCCTGGACAGTAAATTCACCCCTCCACTTT. Its protein product is CASSDAWTVNSPLHF. Together with reference TRBV25-1 and TRBJ1-6, the CDR3 gives the full variable domain: EADIYQTPRYLVIGTGKKITLECSQTMGHDKMYWYQQDPGMELHLIHYSYGVNSTEKGDLSSESTVSRIRTEHFPLTLESARPSHTSQYLCASSDAWTVNSPLHFGNGTRLTVT.

This chain links TRBV4-1 with TRBJ1-1; 8 nucleotides align to TRBD1. Trimming took 4 bases from V and 1 from J; bases not matched to a gene: 8. The CDR3 is 16 amino acids. CDR1 is MGHRA, CDR2 YSYEKL, per germline. CDR3 in DNA: TGCGCCAGCAGCCGAGGACAGGGCGCGGGGAACACTGAAGCTTTCTTT. It is translated as CASSRGQGAGNTEAFF.

The chain has TRBV6-2 or TRBV6-3 and TRBJ2-7; D gene unclear. Germline V gives CDR1 MNHEY, CDR2 SVGEGT. V was trimmed by 2 bases and J by 4 bases, leaving 6 bases between them. The CDR3 length is 12 residues. This chain's CDR3 is CASSYPVYEQYF. Written as DNA, the CDR3 is TGTGCCAGCAGTTACCCAGTATACGAGCAGTACTTC.

This clone was counted a single time. The rearrangement links TRBV10-3 to TRBJ1-3; D may be TRBD1 (5 bases). In germline, CDR1 is ENHRY, CDR2 SYGVKD. Trimming shortened V by 4 bases and J by 0 bases, and 10 bases separated the two germline ends. The CDR3 extends over 15 amino acids. The CDR3 DNA sequence: TGTGCCATCAGTGTCGGGGGTTACTCTGGAAACACCATATATTTT. Translated, it gives CAISVGGYSGNTIYF.

The V call is TRBV9, the J call TRBJ1-3; 7 bases fit TRBD1. The CDR3 is 15 amino acids. Germline CDR1 SGDLS, CDR2 YYNGEE. The ends lost 3 bases at V and 3 bases at J; junction bases unmatched: 6. The DNA of the CDR3 is TGTGCCAGCAGCGCCCCGGGACAGATTGGAAACACCATATATTTT. This codes for CASSAPGQIGNTIYF.

V and J are TRBV5-1 and TRBJ1-3, with 9 bases lining up with TRBD1. The CDR3 covers 16 residues. Germline V gene data show CDR1 as SGHRS and CDR2 as YFSETQ. The junction had 8 bases not matched to a gene; V was cut back by 7 bases and J by 0 bases. CDR3 region: CASHRSGQGSGNTIYF. The CDR3 coding sequence is TGCGCCAGCCATCGTTCGGGACAGGGCTCTGGAAACACCATATATTTT.

The genes are TRBV11-2 and TRBJ2-5, with a tentative D call TRBD2 (7 bases). Trimming removed 4 bases at V and 5 bases at J, with 11 bases between. Germline values: CDR1 SGHAT, CDR2 FQNNGV. The length of the CDR3 is 13 residues. CDR3 DNA sequence: TGTGCCAGCAGCTGGGGGGGCCGGGAGACCCAGTACTTC. This encodes CASSWGGRETQYF.

This clone was seen just once. The J gene is TRBJ1-6, the V gene TRBV4-3; D is possibly TRBD1 (6 bases). Trimming stripped 2 bases from V and 8 bases from J, with 10 bases between. The V gene's germline CDR1 is LGHNA and CDR2 YSLEER. This CDR3 is built from 14 residues. The CDR3 nucleotides read TGCGCCAGCAGCCAAAGCAGGGGCGATTCACCCCTCCACTTT. Translation gives CASSQSRGDSPLHF.

V is TRBV15 and J is TRBJ1-4; TRBD1 is a possible D gene (5 bases). The length of the CDR3 is 17 residues. Germline V CDR1 and CDR2: LNHNV, YYDKDF (reference sequence). The germline V and J ends were trimmed by 0 bases and 4 bases, with 15 bases remaining between them. The CDR3 coding sequence is TGTGCCACCAGCAGAGATCCCGGGGGTACGGGTAATGAAAAACTGTTTTTT. Translation: CATSRDPGGTGNEKLFF.

V gene TRBV27 combines with J gene TRBJ2-1; D is perhaps TRBD1 (6 bases). With 7 bases removed from V and 7 bases from J, the gap between germline ends came to 11 bases. CDR1 is MNHEY and CDR2 is SMNVEV in the germline V gene (reference sequence). CDR3 length: 12 residues. CDR3: CASTTGSNEQFF. The CDR3 DNA sequence: TGTGCCAGCACTACAGGGTCGAATGAGCAGTTCTTC.

The chain uses TRBV7-2 and TRBJ2-7; 10 positions agree with TRBD1. CDR1 and CDR2 from the germline V gene are SGHTA and FQGNSA. J gave up 4 bases and V 1 base, and 7 bases lay outside the gene matches. The CDR3 is 16 residues long. CDR3 in amino acids: CASSLEGRTGGYEQYF. The CDR3 bases are TGTGCCAGCAGCTTAGAGGGGCGGACAGGGGGTTACGAGCAGTACTTC.

The genes are TRBV4-3 and TRBJ1-1; no clear D gene. The germline V gene encodes CDR1 LGHNA and CDR2 YSLEER. Trimming stripped 4 bases from V and 7 bases from J, with 16 bases between. This CDR3 has 14 amino acids. CDR3 region: CASSPKSSTIEAFF. Written as DNA, the CDR3 is TGCGCCAGCAGCCCTAAAAGTTCCACTATTGAAGCTTTCTTT.

CDR3 bases: TGCGCCAGCAGCCGGGACAGGGGGACCGGGGAGCTGTTTTTT. Protein: CASSRDRGTGELFF. The chain couples TRBV5-1 to TRBJ2-2, with 11 bases aligning to TRBD1. J gave up 5 bases and V 4 bases, and 1 base lay outside the gene matches. The CDR3 covers 14 residues. CDR1 SGHRS and CDR2 YFSETQ come from the germline V gene.

The chain combines TRBV7-3 with TRBJ1-5; no clear D. Germline CDR1 and CDR2: SGHTA and FQGTGA. This CDR3 region has 13 residues. The V and J ends lost 5 bases and 4 bases respectively, with 9 bases between them. The CDR3 protein is CASSRDPNQPQHF. CDR3 sequence (DNA): TGTGCCAGCAGCCGGGATCCTAATCAGCCCCAGCATTTT.

V usage is TRBV2 and J usage is TRBJ2-2; D is undetermined. CDR3 length equals 13 residues. Deletions cut 6 bases from V and 4 bases from J, with 9 bases between. Germline V gene sequence: CDR1 SNHLY, CDR2 FYNNEI. CDR3 region: CASRLRLTGELFF. The CDR3 region has the DNA TGTGCCAGCAGACTGCGTCTCACCGGGGAGCTGTTTTTT.

V usage is TRBV4-1 and J usage is TRBJ2-3; TRBD1 agrees at 8 bases. Germline CDR1 reads MGHRA; CDR2 reads YSYEKL. Unmatched junction bases numbered 5, after V lost 0 bases and J lost 6 bases. This CDR3 spans 15 amino acids. The chain's CDR3 is CASSQDGQGLDTQYF. In DNA form, the CDR3 reads TGCGCCAGCAGCCAAGACGGACAGGGATTGGATACGCAGTATTTT.

V gene TRBV7-6 combines with J gene TRBJ2-5; D may be TRBD2 (7 bases). The CDR3 sequence is 16 residues long. With 3 bases removed from V and 1 base from J, the gap between germline ends came to 15 bases. The germline V gene has CDR1 SGHVS and CDR2 FNYEAQ. CDR3 in DNA: TGTGCCAGCAGCTTTGGAGGGGGGGGTTCCCAAGAGACCCAGTACTTC. Protein: CASSFGGGGSQETQYF.

This chain joins TRBV6-5 and TRBJ1-2, with 8 bases fitting TRBD1. V lost 7 bases, J lost 7 bases, and 8 bases stayed unmatched. Per the germline V gene, CDR1 is MNHEY and CDR2 is SVGAGI. The CDR3 totals 13 residues. The CDR3 nucleotides read TGTGCCAGCACCCGGACAGGGAATCGTGGCTACACCTTC. It codes for CASTRTGNRGYTF.

The V call is TRBV15, the J call TRBJ1-1; 8 bases match TRBD1. The germline gives CDR1 LNHNV, CDR2 YYDKDF (reference sequence). The junction had 10 bases not matched to a gene; V was cut back by 5 bases and J by 2 bases. This CDR3 has 16 amino acids. The CDR3 reads CATSSPATGANTEAFF. The CDR3 DNA follows: TGTGCCACCAGCTCCCCGGCGACAGGGGCTAACACTGAAGCTTTCTTT.

The V and J genes are TRBV5-1 and TRBJ2-3, with 12 bases aligning to TRBD1. This CDR3 has 15 residues. V was pared by 4 bases and J by 4 bases, with 4 bases of the junction left unmatched. Germline lookup yields CDR1 SGHRS and CDR2 YFSETQ. CDR3 amino acids: CASSIGTGGADTQYF. The CDR3 DNA sequence: TGCGCCAGCAGCATCGGGACAGGGGGCGCAGATACGCAGTATTTT.

This clone was found once. The V and J genes are TRBV20-1 and TRBJ2-1; 10 nucleotides agree with TRBD2. The CDR3 covers 14 residues. J lost 9 bases, V lost 3 bases, and 8 bases had no gene match. The germline V gene has CDR1 DFQATT and CDR2 SNEGSKA (reference sequence). In DNA form, the CDR3 reads TGCAGTGCTAGTTCCAGCGGGGGGGCAAGTGAGCAGTTCTTC. As protein: CSASSSGGASEQFF.

The chain links TRBV5-1 to TRBJ2-1, with unresolved D. V gave up 1 base and J gave up 4 bases, with 6 bases separating them. From germline, CDR1 is SGHRS and CDR2 YFSETQ. The CDR3 is 13 amino acids. CDR3 sequence: CASSLSQYNEQFF. CDR3 coding DNA: TGCGCCAGCAGCTTGTCGCAGTACAATGAGCAGTTCTTC.

V gene TRBV19 combines with J gene TRBJ1-1; 9 nucleotides match TRBD1. CDR1 is LNHDA and CDR2 is SQIVND in the germline V gene (reference sequence). The CDR3 is made up of 14 amino acids. V shed 4 bases, J shed 5 bases, and the junction held 5 bases outside the gene matches. The chain's CDR3 is CASSRGQGGTEAFF. CDR3 nucleotide sequence: TGTGCCAGTAGTAGGGGACAGGGTGGGACTGAAGCTTTCTTT.